Sequencing of this T cell receptor (beta chain) was carried out in a study of T cell responses to AZD1222 COVID-19 vaccine. Study findings and constraints: Only after the peak T cell response were repertoires sampled.

This clone came up once. Antigen unknown. Germline V gene data show CDR1 as SGDLS and CDR2 as YYNGEE. The CDR3 contains 15 residues. Deletions cut 0 bases from V and 0 bases from J, with 9 bases between. Some clones are missing from TCRdb's copy, which holds only in-frame ones; the method was immunoSEQ multiplex PCR. The sample shows over 90,000 clones, about 88% of them seen only once. The rearrangement uses TRBV9 and TRBJ1-2; D is ambiguous. The source material was peripheral blood, sampled on day 0 of AZD1222 vaccination. The clonotype was recovered from an adult in good health. The CDR3 is CASSVGQATNYGYTF. The CDR3 DNA reads as TGTGCCAGCAGCGTAGGACAAGCCACTAACTATGGCTACACCTTC. Complete variable domain (other parts from reference TRBV9 and TRBJ1-2): DSGVTQTPKHLITATGQRVTLRCSPRSGDLSVYWYQQSLDQGLQFLIQYYNGEERAKGNILERFSAQQFPDLHSELNLSSLELGDSALYFCASSVGQATNYGYTFGSGTRLTVV.